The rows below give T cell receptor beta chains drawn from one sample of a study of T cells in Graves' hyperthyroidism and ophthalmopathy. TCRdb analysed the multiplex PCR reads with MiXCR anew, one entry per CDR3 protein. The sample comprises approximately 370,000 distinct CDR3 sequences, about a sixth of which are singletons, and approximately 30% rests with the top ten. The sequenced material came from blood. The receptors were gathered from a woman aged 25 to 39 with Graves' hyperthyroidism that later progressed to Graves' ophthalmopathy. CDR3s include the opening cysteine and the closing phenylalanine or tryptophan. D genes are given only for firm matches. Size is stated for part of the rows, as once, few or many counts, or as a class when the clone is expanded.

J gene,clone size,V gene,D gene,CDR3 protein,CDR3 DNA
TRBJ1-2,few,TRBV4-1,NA,CASSQVSKGPANYGYTF,TGCGCCAGCAGCCAAGTCAGTAAGGGGCCCGCTAACTATGGCTACACCTTC
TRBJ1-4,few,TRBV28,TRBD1,CASRTGEKLFF,TGTGCCAGCAGGACAGGGGAAAAACTGTTTTTT
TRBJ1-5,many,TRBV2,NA,CASRERTDSNQPQHF,TGTGCCAGCAGAGAGAGGACCGATAGCAATCAGCCCCAGCATTTT
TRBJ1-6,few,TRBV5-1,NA,CASSLGEYNSPLHF,TGCGCCAGCAGCTTGGGGGAGTATAATTCACCCCTCCACTTT
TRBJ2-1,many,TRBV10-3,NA,CAISEGGGVSSYNEQFF,TGTGCCATCAGTGAAGGGGGGGGGGTCAGCTCCTACAATGAGCAGTTCTTC
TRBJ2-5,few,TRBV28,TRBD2,CASARLAEKETQYF,TGTGCCAGCGCTCGGCTAGCGGAAAAAGAGACCCAGTACTTC
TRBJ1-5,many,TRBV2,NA,CASRSDQPQHF,TGTGCCAGTCGGAGCGATCAGCCCCAGCATTTT
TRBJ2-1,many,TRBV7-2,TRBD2,CASSLGRGGRNEQFF,TGTGCCAGCAGCTTAGGACGGGGGGGCCGTAATGAGCAGTTCTTC
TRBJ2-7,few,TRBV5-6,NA,CASNTLAENYEQYF,TGTGCCAGCAACACCCTGGCGGAGAACTACGAGCAGTACTTC
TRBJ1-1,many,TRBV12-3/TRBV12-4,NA,CASSSGYEAFF,TGTGCCAGCAGCTCGGGGTATGAAGCTTTCTTT
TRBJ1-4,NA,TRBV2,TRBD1,CASSADRGREKLFF,TGTGCCAGCAGTGCGGACAGGGGAAGAGAAAAACTGTTTTTT
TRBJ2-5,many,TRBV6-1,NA,CASSSGLQETQYF,TGTGCCAGCAGTTCGGGCCTTCAAGAGACCCAGTACTTC
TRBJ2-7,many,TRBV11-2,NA,CASSLDLFGQYEQYF,TGTGCCAGCAGCTTAGACCTATTCGGGCAGTACGAGCAGTACTTC
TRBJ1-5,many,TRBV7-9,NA,CASSLEQGQPQHF,TGTGCCAGCAGCTTAGAGCAGGGTCAGCCCCAGCATTTT
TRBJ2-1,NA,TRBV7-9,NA,CASSLASRPNYNEQFF,TGTGCCAGCAGCTTAGCGTCTCGACCAAATTACAATGAGCAGTTCTTC
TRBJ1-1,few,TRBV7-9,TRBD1,CASNKPGQGLNTEAFF,TGTGCCAGTAACAAACCAGGACAGGGGTTGAACACTGAAGCTTTCTTT
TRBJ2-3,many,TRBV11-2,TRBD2,CASSLLAGVDSSTDTQYF,TGTGCCAGCAGCTTATTGGCGGGGGTGGACTCTAGCACAGATACGCAGTATTTT
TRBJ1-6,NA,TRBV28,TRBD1,CASSLQGANSPLHF,TGTGCCAGCAGTTTACAGGGGGCCAATTCACCCCTCCACTTT
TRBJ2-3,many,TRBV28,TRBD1,CASTTRMRDRGTDTQYF,TGTGCCAGCACCACCCGGATGAGGGACAGGGGTACAGATACGCAGTATTTT
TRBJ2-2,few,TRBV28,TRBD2,CASTDPRGGGPSGELFF,TGTGCCAGCACTGATCCTCGGGGGGGAGGGCCTTCCGGGGAGCTGTTTTTT
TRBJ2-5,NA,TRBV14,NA,CASSQDAGVQETQYF,TGTGCCAGCAGCCAAGATGCAGGGGTCCAAGAGACCCAGTACTTC
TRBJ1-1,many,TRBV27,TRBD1,CASVRQGYRGTEAFF,TGTGCCAGCGTCAGACAGGGATATAGAGGCACTGAAGCTTTCTTT